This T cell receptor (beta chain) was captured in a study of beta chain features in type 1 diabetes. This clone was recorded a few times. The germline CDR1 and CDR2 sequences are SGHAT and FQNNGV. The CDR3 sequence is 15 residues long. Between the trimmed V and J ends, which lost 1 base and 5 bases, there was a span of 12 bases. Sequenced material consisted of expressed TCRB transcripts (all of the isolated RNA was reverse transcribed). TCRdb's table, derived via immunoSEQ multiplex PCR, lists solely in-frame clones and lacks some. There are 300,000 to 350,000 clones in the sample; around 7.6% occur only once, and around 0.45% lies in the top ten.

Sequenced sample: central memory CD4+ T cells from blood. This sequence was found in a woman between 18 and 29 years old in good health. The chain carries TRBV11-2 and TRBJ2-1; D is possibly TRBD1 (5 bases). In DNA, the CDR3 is TGTGCCAGCAGCTTAGCAAGGGGCAGCAACAATGAGCAGTTCTTC. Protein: CASSLARGSNNEQFF.